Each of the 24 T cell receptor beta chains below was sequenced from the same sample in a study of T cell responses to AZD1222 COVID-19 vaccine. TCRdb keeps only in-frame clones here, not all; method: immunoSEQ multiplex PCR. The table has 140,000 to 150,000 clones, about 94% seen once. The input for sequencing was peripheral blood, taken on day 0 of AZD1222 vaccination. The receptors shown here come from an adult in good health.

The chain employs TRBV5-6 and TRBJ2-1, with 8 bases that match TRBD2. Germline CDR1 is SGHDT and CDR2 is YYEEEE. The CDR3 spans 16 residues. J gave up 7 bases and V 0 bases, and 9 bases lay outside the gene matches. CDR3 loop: CASSLGIRSGSNEQFF. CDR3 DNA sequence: TGTGCCAGCAGCTTGGGTATACGGAGCGGGAGTAATGAGCAGTTCTTC. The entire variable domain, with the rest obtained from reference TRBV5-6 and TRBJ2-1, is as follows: DAGVTQSPTHLIKTRGQQVTLRCSPKSGHDTVSWYQQALGQGPQFIFQYYEEEERQRGNFPDRFSGHQFPNYSSELNVNALLLGDSALYLCASSLGIRSGSNEQFFGPGTRLTVL.

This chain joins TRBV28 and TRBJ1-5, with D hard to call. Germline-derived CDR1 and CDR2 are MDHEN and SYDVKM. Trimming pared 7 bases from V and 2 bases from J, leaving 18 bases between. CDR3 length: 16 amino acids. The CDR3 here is CASKTQPVGGNQPQHF. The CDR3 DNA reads TGTGCCAGCAAGACGCAGCCTGTCGGGGGCAATCAGCCCCAGCATTTT.

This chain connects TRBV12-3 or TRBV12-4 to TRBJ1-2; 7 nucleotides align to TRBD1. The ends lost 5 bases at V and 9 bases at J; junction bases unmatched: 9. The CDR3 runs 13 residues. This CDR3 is CASSPLPGQSYTF. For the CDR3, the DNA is TGTGCCAGCAGTCCTCTCCCGGGACAGAGCTACACCTTC.

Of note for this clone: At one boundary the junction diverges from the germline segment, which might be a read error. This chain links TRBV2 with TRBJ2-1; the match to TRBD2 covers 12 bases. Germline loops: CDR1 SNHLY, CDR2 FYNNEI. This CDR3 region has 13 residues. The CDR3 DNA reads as TGTGCCAGCGGGTCCACTAGCGGGAGGAAGAAGGTCTTC. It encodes CASGSTSGRKKVF. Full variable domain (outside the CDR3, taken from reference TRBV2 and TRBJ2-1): EPEVTQTPSHQVTQMGQEVILRCVPISNHLYFYWYRQILGQKVEFLVSFYNNEISEKSEIFDDQFSVERPDGSNFTLKIRSTKLEDSAMYFCASGSTSGRKKVFGPGTRLTVL.

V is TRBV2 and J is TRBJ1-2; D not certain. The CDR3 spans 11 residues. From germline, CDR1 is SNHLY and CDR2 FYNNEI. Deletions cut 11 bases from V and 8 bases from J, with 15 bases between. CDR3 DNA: TGTGCCTCTTCCGGCGAAACGGGCTACACCTTC. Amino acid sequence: CASSGETGYTF.

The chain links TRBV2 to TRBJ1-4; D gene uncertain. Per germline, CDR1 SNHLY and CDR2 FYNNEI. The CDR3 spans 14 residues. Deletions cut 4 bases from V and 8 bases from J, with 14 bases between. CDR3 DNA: TGTGCCAGCAGTGTTGGAGGGCAAGAAGAAAAACTGTTTTTT. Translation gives CASSVGGQEEKLFF.

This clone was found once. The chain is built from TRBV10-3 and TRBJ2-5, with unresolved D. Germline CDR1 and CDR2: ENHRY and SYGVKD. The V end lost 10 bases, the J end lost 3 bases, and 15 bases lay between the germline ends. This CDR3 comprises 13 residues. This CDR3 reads CANQRNTEETQYF. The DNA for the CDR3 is TGTGCCAATCAGAGGAACACCGAAGAGACCCAGTACTTC.

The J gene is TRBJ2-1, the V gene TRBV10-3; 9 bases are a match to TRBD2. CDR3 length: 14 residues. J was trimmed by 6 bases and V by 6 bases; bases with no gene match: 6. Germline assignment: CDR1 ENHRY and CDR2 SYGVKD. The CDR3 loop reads CAIRAGTSFNEQFF. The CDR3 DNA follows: TGTGCCATCAGGGCCGGGACTAGCTTCAATGAGCAGTTCTTC.

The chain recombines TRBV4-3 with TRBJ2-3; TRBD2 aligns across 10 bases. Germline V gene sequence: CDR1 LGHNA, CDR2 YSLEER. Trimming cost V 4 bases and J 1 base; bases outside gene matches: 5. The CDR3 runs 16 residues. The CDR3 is CASSRLLAGGTDTQYF. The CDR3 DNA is TGCGCCAGCAGCCGCCTGCTAGCGGGAGGCACAGATACGCAGTATTTT.

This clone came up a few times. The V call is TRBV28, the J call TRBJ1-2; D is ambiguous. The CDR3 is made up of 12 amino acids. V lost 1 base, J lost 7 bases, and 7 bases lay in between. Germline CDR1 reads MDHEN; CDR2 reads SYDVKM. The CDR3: CASSLYSTGYTF. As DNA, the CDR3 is TGTGCCAGCAGTTTATACAGCACTGGCTACACCTTC.

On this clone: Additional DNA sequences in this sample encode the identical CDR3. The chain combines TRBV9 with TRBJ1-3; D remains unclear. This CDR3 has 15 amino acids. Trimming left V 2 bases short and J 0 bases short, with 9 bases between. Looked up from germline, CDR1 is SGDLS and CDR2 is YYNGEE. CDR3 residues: CASSVGPSSGNTIYF. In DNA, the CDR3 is TGTGCCAGCAGCGTGGGCCCGAGCTCTGGAAACACCATATATTTT.

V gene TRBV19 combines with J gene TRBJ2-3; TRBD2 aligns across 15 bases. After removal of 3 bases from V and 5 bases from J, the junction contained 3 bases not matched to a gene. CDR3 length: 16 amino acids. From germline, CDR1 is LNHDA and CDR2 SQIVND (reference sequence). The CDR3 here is CASSIPGLAGGDTQYF. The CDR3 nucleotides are TGTGCCAGTAGTATTCCGGGACTAGCGGGAGGAGATACGCAGTATTTT.

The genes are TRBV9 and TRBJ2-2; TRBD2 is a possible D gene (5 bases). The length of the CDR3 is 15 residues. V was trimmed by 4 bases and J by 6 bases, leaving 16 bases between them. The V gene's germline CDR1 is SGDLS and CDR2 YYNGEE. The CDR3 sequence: CASSPLGERSGELFF. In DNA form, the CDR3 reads TGTGCCAGCAGCCCCCTCGGGGAGCGGTCCGGGGAGCTGTTTTTT. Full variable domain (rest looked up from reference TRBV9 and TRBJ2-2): DSGVTQTPKHLITATGQRVTLRCSPRSGDLSVYWYQQSLDQGLQFLIQYYNGEERAKGNILERFSAQQFPDLHSELNLSSLELGDSALYFCASSPLGERSGELFFGEGSRLTVL.

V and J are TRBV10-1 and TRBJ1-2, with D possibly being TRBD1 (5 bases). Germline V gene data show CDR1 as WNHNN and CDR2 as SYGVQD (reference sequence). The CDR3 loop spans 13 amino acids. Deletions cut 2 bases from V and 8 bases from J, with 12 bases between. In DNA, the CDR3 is TGCGCCAGCAGTGAGAACAGGTCTGGAGGCTACACCTTC. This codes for CASSENRSGGYTF.

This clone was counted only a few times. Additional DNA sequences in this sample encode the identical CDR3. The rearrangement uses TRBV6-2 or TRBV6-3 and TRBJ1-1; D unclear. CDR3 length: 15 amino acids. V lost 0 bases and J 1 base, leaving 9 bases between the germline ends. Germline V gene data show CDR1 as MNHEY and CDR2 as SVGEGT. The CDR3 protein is CASSYSNTANTEAFF. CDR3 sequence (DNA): TGTGCCAGCAGTTACTCGAACACCGCGAACACTGAAGCTTTCTTT.

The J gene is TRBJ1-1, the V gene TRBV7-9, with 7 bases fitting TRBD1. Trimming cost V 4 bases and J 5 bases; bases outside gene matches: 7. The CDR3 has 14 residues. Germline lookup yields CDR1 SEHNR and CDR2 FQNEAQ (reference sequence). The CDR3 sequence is CASSSTGVGTEAFF. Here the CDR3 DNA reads TGTGCCAGCAGCTCCACAGGGGTGGGGACTGAAGCTTTCTTT.

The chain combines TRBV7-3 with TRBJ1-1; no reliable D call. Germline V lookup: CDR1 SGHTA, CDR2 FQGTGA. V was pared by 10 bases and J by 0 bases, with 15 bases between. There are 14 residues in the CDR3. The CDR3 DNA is TGTGCCACCCCGGGAGGGCACATGAACACTGAAGCTTTCTTT. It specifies CATPGGHMNTEAFF.

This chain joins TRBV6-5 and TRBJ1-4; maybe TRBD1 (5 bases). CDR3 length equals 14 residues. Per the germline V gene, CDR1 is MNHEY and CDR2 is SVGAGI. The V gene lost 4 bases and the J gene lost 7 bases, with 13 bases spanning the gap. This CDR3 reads CASSLAGLAEKLFF. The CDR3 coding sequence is TGTGCCAGCAGTTTAGCAGGGCTGGCTGAAAAACTGTTTTTT.

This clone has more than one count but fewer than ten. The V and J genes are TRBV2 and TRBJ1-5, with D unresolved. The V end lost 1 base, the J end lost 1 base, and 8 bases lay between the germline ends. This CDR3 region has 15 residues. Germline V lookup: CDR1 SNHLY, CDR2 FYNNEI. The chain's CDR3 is CASSEELGSNQPQHF. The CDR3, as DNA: TGTGCCAGCAGTGAAGAACTGGGAAGCAATCAGCCCCAGCATTTT.

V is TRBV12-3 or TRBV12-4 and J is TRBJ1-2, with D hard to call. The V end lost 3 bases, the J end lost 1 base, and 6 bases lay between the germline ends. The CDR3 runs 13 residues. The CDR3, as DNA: TGTGCCAGCAGTTTGTCGGGTAACTATGGCTACACCTTC. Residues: CASSLSGNYGYTF.

As DNA, the CDR3 is TGTGCCAGCAGCTTATTCCTGGGGTTGGGTCAGCCCCAGCATTTT. Protein product: CASSLFLGLGQPQHF. The rearrangement links TRBV7-2 to TRBJ1-5; the D is unclear. The CDR3 runs 15 residues. V lost 2 bases, J lost 6 bases, and 14 bases lay in between. Looked up from germline, CDR1 is SGHTA and CDR2 is FQGNSA.

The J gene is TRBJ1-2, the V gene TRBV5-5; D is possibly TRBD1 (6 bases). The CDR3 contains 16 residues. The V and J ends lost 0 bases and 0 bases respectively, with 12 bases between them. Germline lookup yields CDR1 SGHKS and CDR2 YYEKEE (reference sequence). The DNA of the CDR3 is TGTGCCAGCAGCTTGGTGGGGGGCGCGCCTAACTATGGCTACACCTTC. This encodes CASSLVGGAPNYGYTF.

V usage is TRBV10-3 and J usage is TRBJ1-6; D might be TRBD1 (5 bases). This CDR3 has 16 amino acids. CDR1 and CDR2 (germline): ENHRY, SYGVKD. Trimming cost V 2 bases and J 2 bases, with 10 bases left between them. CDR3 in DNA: TGTGCCATCAGTGAGCCCCAGGGCACCTATAATTCACCCCTCCACTTT. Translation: CAISEPQGTYNSPLHF.

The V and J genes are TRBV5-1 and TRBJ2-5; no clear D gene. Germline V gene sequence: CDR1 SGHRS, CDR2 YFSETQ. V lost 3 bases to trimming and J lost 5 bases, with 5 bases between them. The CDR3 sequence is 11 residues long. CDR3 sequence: CASSSAETQYF. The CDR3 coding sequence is TGCGCCAGCAGCTCTGCGGAGACCCAGTACTTC.